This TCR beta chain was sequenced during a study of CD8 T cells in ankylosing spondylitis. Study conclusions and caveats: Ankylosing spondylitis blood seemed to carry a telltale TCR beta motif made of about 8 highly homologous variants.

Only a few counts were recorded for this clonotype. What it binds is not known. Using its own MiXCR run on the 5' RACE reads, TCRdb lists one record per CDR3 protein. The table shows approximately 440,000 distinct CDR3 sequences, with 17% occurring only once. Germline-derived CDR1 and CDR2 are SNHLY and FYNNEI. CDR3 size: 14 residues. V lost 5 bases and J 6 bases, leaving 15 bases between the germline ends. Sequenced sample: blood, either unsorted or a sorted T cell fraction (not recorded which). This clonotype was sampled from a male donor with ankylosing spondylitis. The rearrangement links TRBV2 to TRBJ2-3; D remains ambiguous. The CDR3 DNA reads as TGTGCCAGCAGTCCCTCCCCGGGTGGCGATACGCAGTATTTT. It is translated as CASSPSPGGDTQYF.